This T cell receptor beta chain was obtained from a study of cytomegalovirus exposure and HLA in healthy donors. The CDR3 length is 12 residues. Germline CDR1 GTSNPN, CDR2 SVGIG (reference sequence). The junction had 1 base not matched to a gene; V was cut back by 1 base and J by 5 bases. 13 Jbeta primers and 60 Vbeta primers were used for the PCR. Only in-frame clones appear in the TCRdb table, and some are missing; sequencing was by immunoSEQ multiplex PCR. This table has about 160,000 clones, roughly 90% appearing once. The V and J genes are TRBV30 and TRBJ2-7; 8 bases are shared with TRBD1. Material for sequencing was PBMCs. The sequence came from a woman aged 18-29 years in good health and CMV-seronegative. CDR3 loop: CAWSGTGNEQYF. The DNA for the CDR3 is TGTGCCTGGAGTGGGACAGGGAACGAGCAGTACTTC.